The T cell receptor beta chain described here comes from a study of neoadjuvant anti-PD-1 for oral cavity cancer. Overall study context: Most patients had three to four biweekly doses of 3 mg/kg nivolumab before resection. Study outcomes and limitations: Each response group had just a few patients in TCR analyses.

A single count supports this clone. What it recognizes is unknown. The CDR3 extends over 13 amino acids. The germline V gene encodes CDR1 SGHAT and CDR2 FQNNGV. V lost 3 bases to trimming and J lost 10 bases; unmatched junction nucleotides: 4. This sample's time point: after neoadjuvant nivolumab, at surgical resection. These newly diagnosed stage II-IVA oral cavity squamous cell carcinoma patients had no prior systemic or radiation treatment. Cohort: HPV-negative, locally advanced oral cavity squamous cell carcinoma patients. Some clones are missing from TCRdb's copy, which holds only in-frame ones; the method was immunoSEQ multiplex PCR. The data show about 42,000 clones, with about three quarters seen just once and around 4.8% held by the top ten.

The receptor was derived from a person between 40 and 79 years old with oral cavity squamous cell carcinoma. This specimen was PBMCs, taken after nivolumab (anti-PD-1) treatment. The rearrangement joins TRBV11-2 to TRBJ2-3; TRBD1 agrees at 10 bases. The CDR3: CASSLSGTGAQYF. The DNA for the CDR3 is TGTGCCAGCAGCTTGTCCGGGACAGGGGCGCAGTATTTT.